Shown below are 10 T cell receptor beta chains from a single sample sequenced in a study of blood T cell repertoires in COVID-19. This table comes from immunoSEQ multiplex PCR, and its TCRdb copy is limited to in-frame clones, with some not included. The data contain almost 300,000 clones, roughly nine tenths of them singletons. The sequenced sample was peripheral blood. Receptor source: a young woman with COVID-19, enrolled during active disease.

This clone was seen more than once but under ten times. CDR3 sequence reads: CASSPRGALSYEQYF. For the CDR3, the DNA is TGTGCCAGCAGCCCTCGCGGGGCGCTCTCCTACGAGCAGTACTTC. The chain has TRBV5-8 and TRBJ2-7; maybe TRBD2 (6 bases). The V end was cut by 4 bases, the J end by 0 bases, with 14 bases between. The CDR3 runs to 15 residues. Germline CDR1 and CDR2: SGHTS and YDEGEE. Looking up the rest from reference TRBV5-8 and TRBJ2-7 gives the full variable domain: EAGVTQSPTHLIKTRGQQATLRCSPISGHTSVYWYQQALGLGLQFLLWYDEGEERNRGNFPPRFSGRQFPNYSSELNVNALELEDSALYLCASSPRGALSYEQYFGPGTRLTVT.

The chain is built from TRBV18 and TRBJ2-3, with 13 positions matching TRBD2. Losses at the gene ends were 1 base for V and 4 bases for J; bases not matched to a gene: 2. This CDR3 has 16 amino acids. Germline V gene lookup returns CDR1 KGHSH and CDR2 LQKENI. This CDR3 is CASSPQGLAGPDTQYF. The CDR3 bases are TGTGCCAGCTCACCACAGGGACTAGCGGGGCCAGATACGCAGTATTTT.

The chain combines TRBV5-5 with TRBJ1-1; the D is unclear. CDR3 size: 14 residues. CDR1 SGHKS and CDR2 YYEKEE come from the germline V gene (reference sequence). V lost 6 bases, J lost 0 bases, and 12 bases lay in between. The CDR3 spells CASNDGFMNTEAFF. CDR3 in DNA: TGTGCCAGCAACGACGGGTTCATGAACACTGAAGCTTTCTTT.

J is TRBJ1-1 and V is TRBV10-1, with D tentatively TRBD1 (5 bases). Germline V gene data show CDR1 as WNHNN and CDR2 as SYGVQD (reference sequence). V was cut by 6 bases and J by 1 base, with 9 bases left in between. The CDR3 has 13 residues. CDR3 sequence: CASRDNTNTEAFF. CDR3 bases: TGCGCCAGCAGGGACAACACGAACACTGAAGCTTTCTTT.

The table lists this clone with a count of one. The V call is TRBV6-2 or TRBV6-3, the J call TRBJ2-7, with D possibly being TRBD1 (6 bases). This CDR3 has 15 amino acids. V lost 2 bases to trimming and J lost 1 base, with 12 bases between them. The germline V gene has CDR1 MNHEY and CDR2 SVGEGT. The CDR3, as DNA: TGTGCCAGCAGTTACCTTCGGACAGTTTCCTACGAGCAGTACTTC. Protein sequence: CASSYLRTVSYEQYF.

This chain uses TRBV30 with TRBJ1-2; D not resolved. Germline assignment: CDR1 GTSNPN and CDR2 SVGIG (reference sequence). The CDR3 is made up of 12 amino acids. Trimming stripped 8 bases from V and 5 bases from J, with 15 bases between. The CDR3 reads CAGWEGGYGYTF. The CDR3 DNA reads TGTGCCGGGTGGGAAGGCGGGTATGGCTACACCTTC.

This clone was seen once. The rearrangement joins TRBV7-2 to TRBJ1-1; the D gene is possibly TRBD1 (6 bases). This CDR3 contains 15 residues. Germline CDR1 SGHTA, CDR2 FQGNSA. Deletions cut 1 base from V and 1 base from J, with 10 bases between. This CDR3 is CASSLVGGENTEAFF. The CDR3 region has the DNA TGTGCCAGCAGCTTAGTTGGGGGCGAGAACACTGAAGCTTTCTTT.

The rearrangement joins TRBV14 to TRBJ2-1, with D perhaps matching TRBD1 (5 bases). The CDR3 runs 12 residues. Germline V gene lookup returns CDR1 SGHDN and CDR2 FVKESK. Trimming took off 1 base at V and 9 bases at J, with 7 bases between the two ends. This CDR3 reads CASSQGRGEQFF. In nucleotides, the CDR3 is TGTGCCAGCAGCCAAGGAAGGGGTGAGCAGTTCTTC. Together with reference TRBV14 and TRBJ2-1, the CDR3 gives the full variable domain: EAGVTQFPSHSVIEKGQTVTLRCDPISGHDNLYWYRRVMGKEIKFLLHFVKESKQDESGMPNNRFLAERTGGTYSTLKVQPAELEDSGVYFCASSQGRGEQFFGPGTRLTVL.

This chain connects TRBV2 to TRBJ2-7, with 11 bases lining up with TRBD2. CDR3 length: 15 residues. With V trimmed by 7 bases and J by 5 bases, 10 bases remained unmatched. Per the germline V gene, CDR1 is SNHLY and CDR2 is FYNNEI. The CDR3, as DNA: TGTGCCAGCACGGCTAGCGGGGGGTCGCGTAACGAGCAGTACTTC. Translating gives CASTASGGSRNEQYF.

The chain carries TRBV27 and TRBJ2-5; 9 bases are shared with TRBD2. CDR1 and CDR2 from the germline V gene are MNHEY and SMNVEV (reference sequence). With 4 bases clipped from V and 5 bases from J, the junction kept 2 bases outside the gene matches. This CDR3 is built from 13 residues. This CDR3 reads CASSWTSDETQYF. Written as DNA, the CDR3 is TGTGCCAGCAGTTGGACTAGCGATGAGACCCAGTACTTC.